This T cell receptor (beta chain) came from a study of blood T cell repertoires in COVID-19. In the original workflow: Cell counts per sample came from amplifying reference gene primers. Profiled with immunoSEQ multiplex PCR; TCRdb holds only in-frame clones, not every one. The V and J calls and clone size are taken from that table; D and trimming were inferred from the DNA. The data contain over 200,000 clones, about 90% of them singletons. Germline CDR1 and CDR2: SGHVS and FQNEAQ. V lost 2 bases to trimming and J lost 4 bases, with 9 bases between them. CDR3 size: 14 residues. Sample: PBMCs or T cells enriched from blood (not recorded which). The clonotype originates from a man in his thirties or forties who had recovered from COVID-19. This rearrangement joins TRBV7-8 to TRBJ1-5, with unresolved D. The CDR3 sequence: CASSLSVDNQPQHF. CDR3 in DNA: TGTGCCAGCAGCTTATCAGTTGATAATCAGCCCCAGCATTTT.